This T cell receptor beta chain stems from a study of identical twins. CDR3 size: 14 residues. The germline V and J ends were trimmed by 0 bases and 10 bases, with 16 bases remaining between them. Germline V CDR1 and CDR2: DFQATT, SNEGSKA (reference sequence). TCRdb re-derived calls from the 5' RACE reads in MiXCR, one entry per CDR3 protein. The table shows some 240,000 distinct CDR3 sequences, with more than 9% occurring only once. A word on this clonotype: A much larger clone lies one base from this, so it may be a read error. This CDR3 fails to terminate in the conserved phenylalanine or tryptophan, so it likely reflects a read error.

Input material: memory T cells sorted from blood. The V call is TRBV20-1, the J call TRBJ2-1, with TRBD2 as a possible D gene (6 bases). The receptor comes from a man in his forties or fifties in good health. The CDR3 coding sequence is TGCAGTGCTAGAGATAGTGGAGGGAGAGGCGAGCAGTTCTCC. Its protein product is CSARDSGGRGEQFS.